The rows below give T cell receptor beta chains drawn from one sample of a study of blood T cell repertoires in COVID-19. Assay: immunoSEQ multiplex PCR; the TCRdb copy retains only in-frame clones and omits some. This table has about 170,000 clones, about 86% appearing once. The sample taken for sequencing was peripheral blood. These receptors all come from a man aged 45-65 years with active or convalescent COVID-19. Both conserved end residues are trimmed from each CDR3. Some rows have no size entry. The others give once, few or many, or a class for an expanded clone.

size	J	V	CDR3
NA	TRBJ1-6	TRBV4-2	ASSNPREQGNSPLH
NA	TRBJ1-3	TRBV6-5	ASSRDTGTGNTIY
NA	TRBJ1-2	TRBV10-3	AISRDPNYGYT
NA	TRBJ1-1	TRBV2	ASGEVAGNTEAF
NA	TRBJ1-4	TRBV6-6	ASSRQGAGEKLF
NA	TRBJ2-5	TRBV28	ASTLSGLQETQY
NA	TRBJ2-3	TRBV9	ASSVGTGATDTQY
once	TRBJ1-4	TRBV6-1	ASSETRFELF
once	TRBJ2-1	TRBV9	ASSPRLADEQF
NA	TRBJ1-2	TRBV27	ASSERGHYGYT
NA	TRBJ1-3	TRBV5-6	ASSLQGPPASGNTIY
NA	TRBJ2-7	TRBV9	ASSVFPTPPGLFGQDAYEQY
NA	TRBJ2-7	TRBV6-6	ASSRPGQGNYEQY
NA	TRBJ2-7	TRBV27	ASSSGTSGRALD
NA	TRBJ2-7	TRBV5-5	ASSLPGRNYEQY
NA	TRBJ1-5	TRBV18	ASSPYTRGQPQH
NA	TRBJ2-7	TRBV30	ASSLGREGPMWQY
few	TRBJ2-7	TRBV12-3/TRBV12-4	ACGWGLSYEQY
NA	TRBJ2-6	TRBV7-2	ASSSLLAGLGGANVLT
NA	TRBJ2-1	TRBV19	ASSIKQGSYNEQF
NA	TRBJ1-1	TRBV13	ASSSKGQGKAF
NA	TRBJ1-5	TRBV2	ASSENRVRSQPQH
NA	TRBJ1-3	TRBV18	ASSPGGQASGNTIY
few	TRBJ1-1	TRBV4-1	ASSRFQTGAAAEAF
few	TRBJ2-7	TRBV4-2	ASSQVPAQKSEQY
NA	TRBJ2-5	TRBV23-1	ASSPRPRQAQETQY
NA	TRBJ1-2	TRBV7-9	ASSRDGDYGYT